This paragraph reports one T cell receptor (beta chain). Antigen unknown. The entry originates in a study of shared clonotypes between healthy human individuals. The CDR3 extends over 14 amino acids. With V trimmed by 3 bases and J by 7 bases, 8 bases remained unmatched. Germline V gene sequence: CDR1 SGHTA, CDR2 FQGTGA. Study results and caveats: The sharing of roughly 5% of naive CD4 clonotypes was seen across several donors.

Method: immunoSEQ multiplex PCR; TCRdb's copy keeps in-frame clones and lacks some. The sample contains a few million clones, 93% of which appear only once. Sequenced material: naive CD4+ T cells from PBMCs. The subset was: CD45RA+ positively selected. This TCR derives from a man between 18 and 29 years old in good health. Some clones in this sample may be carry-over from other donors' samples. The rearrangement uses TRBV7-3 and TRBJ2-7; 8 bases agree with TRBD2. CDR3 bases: TGTGCCAGCAGCTTGAGTAGCGGGATCCGGGAGCAGTACTTC. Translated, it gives CASSLSSGIREQYF.